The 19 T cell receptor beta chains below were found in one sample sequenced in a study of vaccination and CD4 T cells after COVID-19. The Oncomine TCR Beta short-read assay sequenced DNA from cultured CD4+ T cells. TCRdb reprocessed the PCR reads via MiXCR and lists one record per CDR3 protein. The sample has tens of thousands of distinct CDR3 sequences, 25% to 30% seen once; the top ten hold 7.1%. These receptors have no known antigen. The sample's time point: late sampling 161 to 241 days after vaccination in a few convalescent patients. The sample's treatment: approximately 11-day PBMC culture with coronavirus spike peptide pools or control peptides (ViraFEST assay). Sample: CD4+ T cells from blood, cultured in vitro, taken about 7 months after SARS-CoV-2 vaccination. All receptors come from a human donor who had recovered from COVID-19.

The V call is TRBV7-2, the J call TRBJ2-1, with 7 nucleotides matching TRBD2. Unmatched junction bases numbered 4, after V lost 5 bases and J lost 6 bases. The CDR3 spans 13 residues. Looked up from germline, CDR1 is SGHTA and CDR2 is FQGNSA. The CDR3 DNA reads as TGTGCCAGCAGCGGGTTAGCGGGCAATGAGCAGTTCTTC. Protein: CASSGLAGNEQFF.

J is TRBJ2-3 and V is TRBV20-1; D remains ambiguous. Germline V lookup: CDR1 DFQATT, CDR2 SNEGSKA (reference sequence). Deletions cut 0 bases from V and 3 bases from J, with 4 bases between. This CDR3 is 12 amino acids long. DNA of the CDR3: TGCAGTGCTAGAGACCCAACAGATACGCAGTATTTT. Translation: CSARDPTDTQYF.

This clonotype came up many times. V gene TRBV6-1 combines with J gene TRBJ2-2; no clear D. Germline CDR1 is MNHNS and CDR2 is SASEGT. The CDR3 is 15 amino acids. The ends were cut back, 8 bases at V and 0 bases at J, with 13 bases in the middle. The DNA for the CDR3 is TGTGCCAGCTCCCCTATGGGGACGAACACCGGGGAGCTGTTTTTT. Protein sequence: CASSPMGTNTGELFF.

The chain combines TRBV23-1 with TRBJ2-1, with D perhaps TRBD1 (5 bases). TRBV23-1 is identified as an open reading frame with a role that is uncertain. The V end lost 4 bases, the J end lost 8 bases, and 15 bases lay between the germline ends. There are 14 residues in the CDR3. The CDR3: CASSPQLKGYEQFF. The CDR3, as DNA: TGCGCCAGCAGTCCCCAACTCAAGGGGTATGAGCAGTTCTTC.

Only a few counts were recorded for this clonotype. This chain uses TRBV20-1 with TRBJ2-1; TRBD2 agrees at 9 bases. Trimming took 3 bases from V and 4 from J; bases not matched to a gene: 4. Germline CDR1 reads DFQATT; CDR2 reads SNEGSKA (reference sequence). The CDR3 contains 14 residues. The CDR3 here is CSARFSGRYNEQFF. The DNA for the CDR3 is TGCAGTGCTAGGTTTAGCGGGAGATACAATGAGCAGTTCTTC.

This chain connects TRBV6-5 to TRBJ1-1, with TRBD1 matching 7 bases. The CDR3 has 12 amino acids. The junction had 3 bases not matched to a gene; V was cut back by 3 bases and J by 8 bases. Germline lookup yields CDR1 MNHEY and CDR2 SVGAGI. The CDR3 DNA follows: TGTGCCAGCAGTTATAACAGGGGAGAAGCTTTCTTT. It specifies CASSYNRGEAFF.

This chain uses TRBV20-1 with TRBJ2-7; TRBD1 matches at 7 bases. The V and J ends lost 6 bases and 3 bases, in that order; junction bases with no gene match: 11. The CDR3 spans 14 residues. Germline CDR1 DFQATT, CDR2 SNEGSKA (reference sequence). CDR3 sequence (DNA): TGCAGTGCCGAGCGCCCACAGGGGCACTACGAGCAGTACTTC. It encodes CSAERPQGHYEQYF.

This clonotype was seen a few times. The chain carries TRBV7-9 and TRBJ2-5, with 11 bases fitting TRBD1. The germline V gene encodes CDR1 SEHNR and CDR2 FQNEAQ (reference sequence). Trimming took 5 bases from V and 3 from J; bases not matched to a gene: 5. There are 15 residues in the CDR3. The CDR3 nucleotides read TGTGCCAGCAGCCGGGGACAGGGGGTTGAAGAGACCCAGTACTTC. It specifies CASSRGQGVEETQYF.

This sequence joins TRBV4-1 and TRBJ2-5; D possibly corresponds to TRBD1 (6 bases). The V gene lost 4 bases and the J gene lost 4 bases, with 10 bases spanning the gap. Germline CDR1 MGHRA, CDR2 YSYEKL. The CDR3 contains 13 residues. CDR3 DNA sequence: TGCGCCAGCAGCCGGGGGCCTTTAGAGACCCAGTACTTC. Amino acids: CASSRGPLETQYF.

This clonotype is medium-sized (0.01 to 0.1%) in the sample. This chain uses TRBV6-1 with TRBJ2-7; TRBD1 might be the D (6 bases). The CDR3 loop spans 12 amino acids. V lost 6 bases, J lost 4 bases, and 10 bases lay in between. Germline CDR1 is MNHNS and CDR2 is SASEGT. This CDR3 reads CASRAQGYEQYF. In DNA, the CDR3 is TGTGCCAGCAGAGCACAGGGATACGAGCAGTACTTC.

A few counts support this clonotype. Written as DNA, the CDR3 is TGTGCCAGCAGCTCCCTGCTGGGGTTTGGAGAGACCCAGTACTTC. It codes for CASSSLLGFGETQYF. The chain recombines TRBV11-2 with TRBJ2-5; D not resolved. The V gene lost 4 bases and the J gene lost 4 bases, with 16 bases spanning the gap. The CDR3 sequence is 15 residues long. Germline loops: CDR1 SGHAT, CDR2 FQNNGV.

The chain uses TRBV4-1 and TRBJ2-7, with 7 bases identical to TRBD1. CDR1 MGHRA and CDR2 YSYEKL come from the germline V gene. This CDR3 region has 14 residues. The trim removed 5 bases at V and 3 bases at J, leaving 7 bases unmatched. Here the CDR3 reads CASSERGQNYEQYF. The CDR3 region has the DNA TGCGCCAGCAGCGAAAGGGGACAGAACTACGAGCAGTACTTC.

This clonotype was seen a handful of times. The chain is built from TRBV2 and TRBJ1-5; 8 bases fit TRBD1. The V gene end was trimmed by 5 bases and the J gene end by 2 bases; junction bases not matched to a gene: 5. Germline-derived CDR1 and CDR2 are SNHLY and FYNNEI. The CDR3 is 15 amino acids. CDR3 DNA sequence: TGTGCCAGCAGTCTCCAGGGGGCAGGCAATCAGCCCCAGCATTTT. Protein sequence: CASSLQGAGNQPQHF. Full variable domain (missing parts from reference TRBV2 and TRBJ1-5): EPEVTQTPSHQVTQMGQEVILRCVPISNHLYFYWYRQILGQKVEFLVSFYNNEISEKSEIFDDQFSVERPDGSNFTLKIRSTKLEDSAMYFCASSLQGAGNQPQHFGDGTRLSIL.

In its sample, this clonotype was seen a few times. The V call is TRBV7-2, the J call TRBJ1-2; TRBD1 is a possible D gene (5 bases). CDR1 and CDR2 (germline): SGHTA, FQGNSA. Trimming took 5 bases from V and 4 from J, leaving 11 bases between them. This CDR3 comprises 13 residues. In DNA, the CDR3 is TGTGCCAGCAGCCCGCCGGGGGGCTATGGCTACACCTTC. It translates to CASSPPGGYGYTF.

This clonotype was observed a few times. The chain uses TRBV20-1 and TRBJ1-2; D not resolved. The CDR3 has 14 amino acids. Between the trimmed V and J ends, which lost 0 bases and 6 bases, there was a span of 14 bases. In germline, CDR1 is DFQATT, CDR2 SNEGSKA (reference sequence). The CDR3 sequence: CSARDVPAPHGYTF. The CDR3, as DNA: TGCAGTGCTAGAGATGTACCGGCGCCCCATGGCTACACCTTC.

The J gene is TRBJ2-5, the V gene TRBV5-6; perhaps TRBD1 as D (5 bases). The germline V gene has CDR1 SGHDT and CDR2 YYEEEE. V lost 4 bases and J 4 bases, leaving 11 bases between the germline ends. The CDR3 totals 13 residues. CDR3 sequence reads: CASSLQGRETQYF. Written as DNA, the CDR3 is TGTGCCAGCAGCCTCCAGGGCAGAGAGACCCAGTACTTC.

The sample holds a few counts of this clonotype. DNA for the CDR3: TGTGCCAGCAGTTTCAGAACGGGACAGGGTATAAGGGAGACCCAGTACTTC. Protein product: CASSFRTGQGIRETQYF. V and J are TRBV27 and TRBJ2-5; TRBD1 agrees at 9 bases. From germline, CDR1 is MNHEY and CDR2 SMNVEV (reference sequence). Germline trimming cut 3 bases from V and 5 bases from J; bases unmatched to any gene: 13. This CDR3 is 17 amino acids long.

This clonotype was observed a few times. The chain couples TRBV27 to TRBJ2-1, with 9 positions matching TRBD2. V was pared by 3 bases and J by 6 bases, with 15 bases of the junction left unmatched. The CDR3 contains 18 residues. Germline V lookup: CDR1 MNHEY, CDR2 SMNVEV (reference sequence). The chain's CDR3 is CASSFQPPNSGRGNEQFF. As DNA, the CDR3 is TGTGCCAGCAGTTTCCAACCGCCGAATAGCGGGAGAGGCAATGAGCAGTTCTTC.

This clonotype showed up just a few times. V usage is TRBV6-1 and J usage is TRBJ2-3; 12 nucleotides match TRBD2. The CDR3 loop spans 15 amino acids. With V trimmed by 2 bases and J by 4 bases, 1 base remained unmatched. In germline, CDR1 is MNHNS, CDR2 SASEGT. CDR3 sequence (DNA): TGTGCCAGCAGTGAACTAGCGGGAGGGCCAGATACGCAGTATTTT. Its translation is CASSELAGGPDTQYF.